The T cell receptor beta chain described here comes from a study of response to subunit inactivated influenza vaccine. Germline V gene sequence: CDR1 SGHRS, CDR2 YFSETQ. This CDR3 contains 16 residues. The V and J ends lost 1 base and 1 base respectively, with 11 bases between them. TCRdb reanalysed the RT-PCR reads using MiXCR and keeps one entry per CDR3 protein. Here the sample spans about 570,000 distinct CDR3 sequences, roughly 10% being singletons. These same records also appear under a second study, on T cells expressing NK-cell markers. From that report: Generation of TCR beta cDNA was performed by 5'RACE template switching incorporating UMIs. Of eight sequenced donors, seven were HCMV-seropositive and one HCMV-seronegative. NKG2C+ dominant clonotype frequencies in about six donors were 1.0-7.0% of CD8+ T cells.

This clonotype was obtained from a man aged 45-65 years who received an inactivated influenza vaccine. The genes are TRBV5-1 and TRBJ2-2; maybe TRBD1 (5 bases). The sequenced sample was PBMCs from blood, obtained on the day of vaccination. The chain's CDR3 is CASSLFVGQNTGELFF. The DNA for the CDR3 is TGCGCCAGCAGCTTGTTTGTGGGGCAGAACACCGGGGAGCTGTTTTTT.